The source of this T cell receptor (beta chain) is a study of CD8+CD57+ T cells in acquired aplastic anemia. Study background: Sorted CD4+ plus CD8+ cells gave DNA averaging around 3.2 ug.

The authors sequenced patients whose flow cytometry had shown CD8+CD57+ cell expansion. Severe acquired aplastic anemia was the diagnosis recorded for all patients. According to the study, genomic DNA was the template for TCR beta VDJ and CDR3 profiling. TCRdb itself ran the reads through MiXCR, one entry per CDR3 protein. The profile shows more than 200,000 distinct CDR3 sequences, less than 60% of them singletons. A remark on this clonotype: The target antigen is unknown.

Overall study results and limits: It was found that approximately 29 CD8+ CDR3 sequences were shared between patients and controls.

This CDR3 is built from 18 residues. Looked up from germline, CDR1 is SGHTA and CDR2 is FQGTGA. The junction had 17 bases not matched to a gene; V was cut back by 5 bases and J by 3 bases. The clonotype comes from a human donor with aplastic anemia. The rearrangement links TRBV7-3 to TRBJ1-1; TRBD1 agrees at 8 bases. Material for sequencing was sorted CD4+, CD8+, or CD8+CD57+ T cells (not recorded which) from PBMCs. This chain's CDR3 is CASSPGPTEGQEYTEAFF. The CDR3 DNA follows: TGTGCCAGCAGCCCCGGTCCTACCGAGGGACAGGAGTACACTGAAGCTTTCTTT.